The TCR beta chain under discussion was sequenced for a study of T cell responses to AZD1222 COVID-19 vaccine. Study-wide points: Vaccination with two AZD1222 doses was followed by a rise in Spike-specific TCR breadth and depth. AZD1222 recipients seropositive at baseline numbered only 5 or 6.

Comment on this clone: Antigen specificity is unknown.

The CDR3 length is 15 residues. The V gene end was trimmed by 6 bases and the J gene end by 1 base; junction bases not matched to a gene: 6. The germline V gene has CDR1 MNHEY and CDR2 SVGAGI. The protocol was immunoSEQ multiplex PCR, while the TCRdb copy is restricted to in-frame clones and leaves out a portion. The sample carries 110,000 or so clones, around 88% recorded once. Specimen: peripheral blood, collected 28 days after the second AZD1222 dose. The source of this sequence is an adult who received the AZD1222 COVID-19 vaccine. The V gene is TRBV6-5, the J gene TRBJ2-4; 7 bases align to TRBD1. In DNA, the CDR3 is TGTGCCAGCAGCCGACAGGGAAGGGCCAAAAACATTCAGTACTTC. Protein product: CASSRQGRAKNIQYF.